The 15 T cell receptor beta chains below come from one sample, sequenced in a study of blood T cell repertoires in COVID-19. TCRdb's copy holds only in-frame clones and misses some; the assay was immunoSEQ multiplex PCR. The table lists about 130,000 clones, 86% of them singletons. Specimen: peripheral blood. The receptors derive from a human donor in a cohort sampled during active COVID-19.

This clone was observed a handful of times. This chain connects TRBV11-2 to TRBJ1-5; D gene uncertain. This CDR3 region has 16 residues. V lost 4 bases and J lost 6, with 19 bases in between. Germline V gene sequence: CDR1 SGHAT, CDR2 FQNNGV. The CDR3 DNA is TGTGCCAGCAGCTCTACTACCGGGAGCTTTCTTCAGCCCCAGCATTTT. It encodes CASSSTTGSFLQPQHF. The whole variable domain, filled in from reference TRBV11-2 and TRBJ1-5, reads EAGVAQSPRYKIIEKRQSVAFWCNPISGHATLYWYQQILGQGPKLLIQFQNNGVVDDSQLPKDRFSAERLKGVDSTLKIQPAKLEDSAVYLCASSSTTGSFLQPQHFGDGTRLSIL.

The chain has TRBV6-1 and TRBJ1-5; D is uncertain. Looked up from germline, CDR1 is MNHNS and CDR2 is SASEGT. The CDR3 runs 16 residues. V was pared by 2 bases and J by 2 bases, with 13 bases between. The CDR3 DNA follows: TGTGCCAGCAGTGAAACCTGGCTTCAGGGCAATCAGCCCCAGCATTTT. This encodes CASSETWLQGNQPQHF.

For the CDR3, the DNA is TGTGCCAGCAGTTTAAAACAGGGGAACACCGGGGAGCTGTTTTTT. Encoded protein: CASSLKQGNTGELFF. The rearrangement links TRBV7-8 to TRBJ2-2, with D possibly being TRBD1 (6 bases). V was clipped by 6 bases and J by 1 base, with 12 bases between them. The CDR3 sequence is 15 residues long. Germline lookup yields CDR1 SGHVS and CDR2 FQNEAQ.

The chain recombines TRBV7-2 with TRBJ2-1; 7 bases agree with TRBD2. The trim removed 1 base at V and 5 bases at J, leaving 5 bases unmatched. The length of the CDR3 is 15 residues. The germline gives CDR1 SGHTA, CDR2 FQGNSA. The CDR3 loop is CASSLGGRADNEQFF. For the CDR3, the DNA is TGTGCCAGCAGCTTAGGAGGGAGGGCGGACAATGAGCAGTTCTTC.

V usage is TRBV28 and J usage is TRBJ1-2, with no clear D. Trimming took off 6 bases at V and 8 bases at J, with 25 bases between the two ends. The CDR3 is 16 amino acids. The germline V gene has CDR1 MDHEN and CDR2 SYDVKM. CDR3 in amino acids: CASRLPIWKGGGGYTF. CDR3 nucleotide sequence: TGTGCCAGCAGACTACCAATTTGGAAGGGAGGAGGCGGCTACACCTTC.

The chain recombines TRBV5-1 with TRBJ2-1, with D perhaps TRBD1 or TRBD2 (6 bases each). Trimming removed 4 bases at V and 8 bases at J, with 13 bases between. The germline gives CDR1 SGHRS, CDR2 YFSETQ. The CDR3 length is 13 residues. The CDR3 loop is CASSLEGHHEQFF. The CDR3 coding sequence is TGCGCCAGCAGCCTGGAGGGACATCATGAGCAGTTCTTC. Looking up the rest from reference TRBV5-1 and TRBJ2-1 gives the full variable domain: KAGVTQTPRYLIKTRGQQVTLSCSPISGHRSVSWYQQTPGQGLQFLFEYFSETQRNKGNFPGRFSGRQFSNSRSEMNVSTLELGDSALYLCASSLEGHHEQFFGPGTRLTVL.

This chain links TRBV3-1 (or the pseudogene TRBV3-2) with TRBJ2-7; the match to TRBD2 covers 9 bases. The CDR3 has 14 amino acids. The V gene end was trimmed by 2 bases and the J gene end by 7 bases; junction bases not matched to a gene: 6. Germline CDR1 and CDR2: LGHDT and YNNKEL (reference sequence). CDR3 residues: CASSQLAGSREQYF. The CDR3 nucleotides read TGTGCCAGCAGCCAACTAGCGGGATCTCGGGAGCAGTACTTC.

The chain uses TRBV4-1 and TRBJ2-3; the D gene is possibly TRBD2 (8 bases). Germline V CDR1 and CDR2: MGHRA, YSYEKL. This CDR3 spans 22 amino acids. Trimming took off 2 bases at V and 4 bases at J, with 34 bases between the two ends. The CDR3 here is CASSQIGQTGTARLARSDTQYF. CDR3 DNA sequence: TGCGCCAGCAGCCAAATCGGGCAAACCGGGACAGCGCGACTAGCGAGGTCAGATACGCAGTATTTT.

The chain recombines TRBV5-3 with TRBJ1-6, with no clear D. TRBV5-3 is sorted into the ORF group, with uncertain function. The CDR3 has 12 amino acids. V lost 10 bases and J 6 bases, leaving 11 bases between the germline ends. The CDR3 DNA reads as TGTGCCTCCCCTCGGGGTAATTCACCCCTCCACTTT. Encoded protein: CASPRGNSPLHF.

This chain connects TRBV11-2 to TRBJ2-7; D uncertain. The ends were cut back, 1 base at V and 0 bases at J, with 10 bases in the middle. This CDR3 is built from 15 residues. Germline lookup yields CDR1 SGHAT and CDR2 FQNNGV. CDR3 DNA sequence: TGTGCCAGCAGCTTAGCGGAGACCAGCTCCTACGAGCAGTACTTC. Protein product: CASSLAETSSYEQYF.

The chain combines TRBV27 with TRBJ1-2; weak D call: TRBD1 (6 bases). V lost 6 bases and J 6 bases, leaving 14 bases between the germline ends. CDR1 and CDR2 from the germline V gene are MNHEY and SMNVEV (reference sequence). The CDR3 length is 13 residues. CDR3 DNA: TGTGCCAGCAGACAGGGCCCATTTGATGGCTACACCTTC. Translated: CASRQGPFDGYTF.

The chain has TRBV4-1 and TRBJ2-1; 8 positions match TRBD2. CDR1 and CDR2 from the germline V gene are MGHRA and YSYEKL. Trimming cost V 4 bases and J 0 bases; bases outside gene matches: 8. The CDR3 totals 17 residues. CDR3 region: CASSRKTSGSSYNEQFF. The CDR3 bases are TGCGCCAGCAGCCGCAAAACTAGCGGTAGCTCCTACAATGAGCAGTTCTTC.

The rearrangement uses TRBV11-3 and TRBJ2-7, with D perhaps TRBD2 (6 bases). V lost 1 base and J 0 bases, leaving 13 bases between the germline ends. The CDR3 loop spans 16 amino acids. In germline, CDR1 is SGHNT, CDR2 YENEEA. The chain's CDR3 is CASSLGRGTHSYEQYF. The CDR3, as DNA: TGTGCCAGCAGCTTAGGTCGCGGGACCCACTCCTACGAGCAGTACTTC.

The DNA of the CDR3 is TGTGCCAGCAGCTTGGAATACGCGGGAGGAGCCTACAATGAGCAGTTCTTC. Translation gives CASSLEYAGGAYNEQFF. The chain is built from TRBV5-5 and TRBJ2-1, with TRBD2 matching over 8 bases. Looked up from germline, CDR1 is SGHKS and CDR2 is YYEKEE (reference sequence). V was pared by 0 bases and J by 2 bases, with 7 bases of the junction left unmatched. The CDR3 is made up of 17 amino acids. The whole variable domain, remainder taken from reference TRBV5-5 and TRBJ2-1, is DAGVTQSPTHLIKTRGQQVTLRCSPISGHKSVSWYQQVLGQGPQFIFQYYEKEERGRGNFPDRFSARQFPNYSSELNVNALLLGDSALYLCASSLEYAGGAYNEQFFGPGTRLTVL.

This clone was seen a single time. The CDR3 loop reads CASSHVSGQGAGEQYF. The CDR3 coding sequence is TGTGCCAGCAGCCACGTCTCCGGACAGGGGGCGGGTGAGCAGTACTTC. The chain combines TRBV7-9 with TRBJ2-7, with 11 nucleotides matching TRBD1. Germline V gene sequence: CDR1 SEHNR, CDR2 FQNEAQ (reference sequence). CDR3 length equals 16 residues. The trim removed 5 bases at V and 7 bases at J, leaving 13 bases unmatched.